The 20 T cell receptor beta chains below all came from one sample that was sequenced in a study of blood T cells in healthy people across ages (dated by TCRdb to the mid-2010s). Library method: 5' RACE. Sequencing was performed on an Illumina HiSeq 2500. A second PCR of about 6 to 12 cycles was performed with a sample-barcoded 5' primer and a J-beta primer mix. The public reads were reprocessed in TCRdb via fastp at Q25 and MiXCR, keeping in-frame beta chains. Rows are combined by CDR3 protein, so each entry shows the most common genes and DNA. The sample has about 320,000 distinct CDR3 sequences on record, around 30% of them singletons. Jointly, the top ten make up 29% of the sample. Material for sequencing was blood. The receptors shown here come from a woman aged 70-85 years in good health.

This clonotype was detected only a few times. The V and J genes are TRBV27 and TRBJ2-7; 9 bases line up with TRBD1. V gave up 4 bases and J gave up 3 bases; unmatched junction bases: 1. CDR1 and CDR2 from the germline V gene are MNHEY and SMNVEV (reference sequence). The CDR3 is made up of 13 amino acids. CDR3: CASSWGQGYEQYF. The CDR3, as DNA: TGTGCCAGCAGTTGGGGACAGGGCTACGAGCAGTACTTC.

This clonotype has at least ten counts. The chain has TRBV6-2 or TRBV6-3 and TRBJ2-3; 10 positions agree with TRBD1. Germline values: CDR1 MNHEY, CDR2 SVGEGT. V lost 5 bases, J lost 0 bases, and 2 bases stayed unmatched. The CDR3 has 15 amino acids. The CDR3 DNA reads TGTGCCAGCAGTGGGGGACAGGGGAGCACAGATACGCAGTATTTT. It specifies CASSGGQGSTDTQYF.

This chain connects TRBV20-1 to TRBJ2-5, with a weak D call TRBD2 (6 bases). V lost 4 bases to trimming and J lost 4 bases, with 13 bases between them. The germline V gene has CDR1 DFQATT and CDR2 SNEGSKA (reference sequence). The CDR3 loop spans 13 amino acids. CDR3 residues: CSAIMAGRETQYF. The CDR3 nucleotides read TGCAGTGCTATCATGGCGGGACGAGAGACCCAGTACTTC.

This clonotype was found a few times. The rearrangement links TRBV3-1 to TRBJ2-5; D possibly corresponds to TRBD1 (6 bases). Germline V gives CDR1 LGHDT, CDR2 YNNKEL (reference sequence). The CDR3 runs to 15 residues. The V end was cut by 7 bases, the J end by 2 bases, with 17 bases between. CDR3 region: CASTKGPGAQETQYF. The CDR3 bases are TGTGCCAGCACAAAAGGTCCAGGGGCACAAGAGACCCAGTACTTC.

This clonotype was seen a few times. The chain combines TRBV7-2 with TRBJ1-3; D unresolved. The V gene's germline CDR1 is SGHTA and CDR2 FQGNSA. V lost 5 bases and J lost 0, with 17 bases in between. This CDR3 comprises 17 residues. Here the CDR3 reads CASSPRIPKGSGNTIYF. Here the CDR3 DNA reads TGTGCCAGCAGCCCGAGGATCCCAAAGGGCTCTGGAAACACCATATATTTT. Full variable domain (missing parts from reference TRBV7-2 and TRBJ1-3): GAGVSQSPSNKVTEKGKDVELRCDPISGHTALYWYRQSLGQGLEFLIYFQGNSAPDKSGLPSDRFSAERTGGSVSTLTIQRTQQEDSAVYLCASSPRIPKGSGNTIYFGEGSWLTVV.

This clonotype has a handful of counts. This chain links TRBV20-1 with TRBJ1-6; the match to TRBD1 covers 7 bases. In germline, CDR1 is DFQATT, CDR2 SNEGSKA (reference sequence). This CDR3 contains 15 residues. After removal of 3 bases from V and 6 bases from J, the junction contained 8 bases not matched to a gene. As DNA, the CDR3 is TGCAGTGCTAGCCCCCGACAGGGAAGTAATTCACCCCTCCACTTT. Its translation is CSASPRQGSNSPLHF.

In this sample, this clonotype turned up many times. DNA for the CDR3: TGTGCCAGCAGCCGCAGGGGAGACGAGCAGTACTTC. The encoded protein is CASSRRGDEQYF. This chain uses TRBV3-1 with TRBJ2-7; D perhaps matches TRBD1 (6 bases). The germline V and J ends were trimmed by 4 bases and 5 bases, with 9 bases remaining between them. Germline-derived CDR1 and CDR2 are LGHDT and YNNKEL (reference sequence). The CDR3 runs to 12 residues.

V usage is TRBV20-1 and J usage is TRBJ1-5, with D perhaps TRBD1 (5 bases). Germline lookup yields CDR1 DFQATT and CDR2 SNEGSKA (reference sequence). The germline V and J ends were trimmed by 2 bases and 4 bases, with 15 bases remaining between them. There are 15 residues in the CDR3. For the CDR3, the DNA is TGCAGTGCTAGAACCCCTGGGGGGGAGAATCAGCCCCAGCATTTT. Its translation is CSARTPGGENQPQHF.

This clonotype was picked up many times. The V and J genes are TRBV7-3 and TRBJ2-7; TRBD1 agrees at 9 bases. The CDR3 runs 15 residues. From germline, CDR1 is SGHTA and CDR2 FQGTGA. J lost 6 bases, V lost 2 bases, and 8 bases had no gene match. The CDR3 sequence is CASSLDGQGFREQYF. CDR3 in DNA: TGTGCCAGCAGCTTAGACGGACAGGGGTTTCGCGAGCAGTACTTC.

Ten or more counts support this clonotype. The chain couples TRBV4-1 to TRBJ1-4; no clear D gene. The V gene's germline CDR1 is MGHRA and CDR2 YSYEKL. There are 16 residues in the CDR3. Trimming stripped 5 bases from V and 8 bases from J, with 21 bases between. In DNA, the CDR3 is TGCGCCAGCAGCGTCCCCGTTTTAATTTCAGGAGAAAAACTGTTTTTT. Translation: CASSVPVLISGEKLFF.

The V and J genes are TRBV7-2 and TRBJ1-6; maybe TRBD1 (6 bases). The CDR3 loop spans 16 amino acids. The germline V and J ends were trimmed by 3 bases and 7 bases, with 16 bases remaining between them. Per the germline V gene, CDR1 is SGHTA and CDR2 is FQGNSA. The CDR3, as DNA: TGTGCCAGCAGCTTGAACAGACAGGTCCGAAATTCACCCCTCCACTTT. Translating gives CASSLNRQVRNSPLHF.

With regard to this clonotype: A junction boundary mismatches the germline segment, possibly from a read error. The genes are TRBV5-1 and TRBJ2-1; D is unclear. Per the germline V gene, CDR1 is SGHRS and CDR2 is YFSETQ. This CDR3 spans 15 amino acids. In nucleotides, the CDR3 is TGCGCCAGCAGCTTGGGGGGAATCACTTACAATGAGCAGTCCTTC. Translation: CASSLGGITYNEQSF.

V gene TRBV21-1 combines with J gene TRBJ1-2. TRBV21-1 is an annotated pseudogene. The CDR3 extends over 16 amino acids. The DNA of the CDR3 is TGTGCCAGCAGCCAAGATTCCCAGCCTCTAACCTATGGCTACACCTTC. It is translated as CASSQDSQPLTYGYTF.

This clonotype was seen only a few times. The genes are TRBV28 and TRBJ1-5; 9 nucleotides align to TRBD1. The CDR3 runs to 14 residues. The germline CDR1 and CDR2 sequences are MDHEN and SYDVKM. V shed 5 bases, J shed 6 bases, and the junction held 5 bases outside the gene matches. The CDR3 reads CASSLQGARQPQHF. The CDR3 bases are TGTGCCAGCAGTCTACAGGGGGCTCGTCAGCCCCAGCATTTT.

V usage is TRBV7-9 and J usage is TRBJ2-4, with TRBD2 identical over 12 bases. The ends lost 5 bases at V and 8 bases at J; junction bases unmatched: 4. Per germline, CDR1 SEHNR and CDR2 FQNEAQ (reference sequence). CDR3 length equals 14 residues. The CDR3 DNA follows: TGTGCCAGCAGCATGACTAGCGGGAGTGACATTCAGTACTTC. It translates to CASSMTSGSDIQYF.

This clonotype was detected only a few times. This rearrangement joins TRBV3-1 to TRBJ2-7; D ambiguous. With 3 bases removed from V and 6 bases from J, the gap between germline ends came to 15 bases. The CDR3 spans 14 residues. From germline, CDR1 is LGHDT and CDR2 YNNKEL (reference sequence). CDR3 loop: CASSHGPQDREQYF. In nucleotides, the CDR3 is TGTGCCAGCAGCCACGGACCCCAGGACCGCGAGCAGTACTTC.

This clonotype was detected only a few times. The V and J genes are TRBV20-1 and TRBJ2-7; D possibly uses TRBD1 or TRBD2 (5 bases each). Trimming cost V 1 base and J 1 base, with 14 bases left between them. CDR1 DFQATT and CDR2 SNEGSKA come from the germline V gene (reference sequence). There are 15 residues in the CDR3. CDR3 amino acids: CSARAGRGASYEQYF. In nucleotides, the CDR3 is TGCAGTGCTAGAGCGGGGAGAGGGGCATCCTACGAGCAGTACTTC.

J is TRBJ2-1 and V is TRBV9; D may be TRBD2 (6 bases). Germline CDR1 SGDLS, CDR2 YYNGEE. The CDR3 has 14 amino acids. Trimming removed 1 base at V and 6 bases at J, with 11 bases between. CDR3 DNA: TGTGCCAGCAGCGTACGAGGGGAGGCCAATGAGCAGTTCTTC. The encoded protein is CASSVRGEANEQFF.

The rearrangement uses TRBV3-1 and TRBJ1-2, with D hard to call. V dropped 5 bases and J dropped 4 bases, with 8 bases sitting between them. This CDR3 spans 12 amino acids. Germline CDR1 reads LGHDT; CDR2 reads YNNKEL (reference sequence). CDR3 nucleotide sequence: TGTGCCAGCAGCGCCCTTGGCTATGGCTACACCTTC. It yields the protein CASSALGYGYTF.

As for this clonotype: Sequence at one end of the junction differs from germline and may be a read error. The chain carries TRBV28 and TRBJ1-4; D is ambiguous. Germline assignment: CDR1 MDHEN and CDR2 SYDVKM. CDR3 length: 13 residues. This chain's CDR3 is CASSPQTWEKLVF. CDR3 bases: TGTGCCAGCAGCCCCCAGACGTGGGAAAAACTGGTTTTT.